A single sample is the source of the 30 T cell receptor beta chains below, sequenced in a study of blood T cell repertoires in COVID-19. Sequencing used immunoSEQ multiplex PCR; TCRdb keeps in-frame clones, though not all of them. The sample lists 280,000 or so clones; 80% to 90% were seen once. Source material: PBMCs or T cells enriched from blood (not recorded which). These TCRs come from a man aged 25 to 40 who had recovered from COVID-19.

The chain combines TRBV6-1 with TRBJ1-6; a possible D gene is TRBD1 (6 bases). The CDR3 is 13 amino acids. Germline V gene sequence: CDR1 MNHNS, CDR2 SASEGT. The V end was cut by 1 base, the J end by 18 bases, with 16 bases between. CDR3 region: CASSEVRGTGPHF. DNA for the CDR3: TGTGCCAGCAGTGAAGTTCGGGGAACAGGGCCCCACTTT.

This clone was seen just once. V gene TRBV5-4 combines with J gene TRBJ1-6; D is possibly TRBD1 (5 bases). The germline V gene encodes CDR1 SGHNT and CDR2 YYREEE (reference sequence). V lost 0 bases and J 8 bases, leaving 12 bases between the germline ends. There are 15 residues in the CDR3. The CDR3 DNA follows: TGTGCCAGCAGCTTGGGTCGGGGGGGGTATTCACCCCTCCACTTT. It yields the protein CASSLGRGGYSPLHF.

The chain combines TRBV5-5 with TRBJ1-4, with a tentative D call TRBD1 (6 bases). CDR3 length: 14 amino acids. The germline V gene encodes CDR1 SGHKS and CDR2 YYEKEE (reference sequence). The ends were cut back, 1 base at V and 8 bases at J, with 12 bases in the middle. The DNA for the CDR3 is TGTGCCAGCAGCTTGACACAGGGATTGGAAAAACTGTTTTTT. It is translated as CASSLTQGLEKLFF. Variable domain in full (rest from reference TRBV5-5 and TRBJ1-4): DAGVTQSPTHLIKTRGQQVTLRCSPISGHKSVSWYQQVLGQGPQFIFQYYEKEERGRGNFPDRFSARQFPNYSSELNVNALLLGDSALYLCASSLTQGLEKLFFGSGTQLSVL.

The chain recombines TRBV27 with TRBJ2-7, with TRBD1 matching over 10 bases. The CDR3 spans 18 residues. The J segment lost 9 bases and the V segment lost 6 bases, leaving 23 bases of the junction unmatched. CDR1 is MNHEY and CDR2 is SMNVEV in the germline V gene (reference sequence). In nucleotides, the CDR3 is TGTGCCAGCAGCCTCCGGGACAGGGGTCCTGGGGCCCCTTGTGGGCAGTACTTC. The encoded protein is CASSLRDRGPGAPCGQYF.

This chain connects TRBV9 to TRBJ1-1; TRBD1 matches at 7 bases. There are 18 residues in the CDR3. The germline gives CDR1 SGDLS, CDR2 YYNGEE. J lost 3 bases, V lost 4 bases, and 18 bases had no gene match. CDR3 nucleotides: TGTGCCAGCAGCCCGACAGGGACAGTGGCTCATGAGTACACTGAAGCTTTCTTT. Its protein is CASSPTGTVAHEYTEAFF.

This sequence joins TRBV10-3 and TRBJ2-5; 15 bases agree with TRBD2. V was clipped by 5 bases and J by 3 bases; unmatched bases: 1. Germline V gene lookup returns CDR1 ENHRY and CDR2 SYGVKD. The CDR3 consists of 15 residues. Here the CDR3 reads CAISRTSGGEETQYF. CDR3 bases: TGTGCCATCAGTAGGACTAGCGGGGGGGAAGAGACCCAGTACTTC.

This clone has just a few counts. This chain uses TRBV5-1 with TRBJ2-2; 7 positions match TRBD1. This CDR3 is built from 14 residues. Germline lookup yields CDR1 SGHRS and CDR2 YFSETQ. V lost 4 bases to trimming and J lost 8 bases; unmatched junction nucleotides: 8. The CDR3 region has the DNA TGCGCCAGCAGCCGGGTAGGGGGCCCGGGGGAGCTGTTTTTT. It codes for CASSRVGGPGELFF. The full variable domain, its missing parts supplied by reference TRBV5-1 and TRBJ2-2, is KAGVTQTPRYLIKTRGQQVTLSCSPISGHRSVSWYQQTPGQGLQFLFEYFSETQRNKGNFPGRFSGRQFSNSRSEMNVSTLELGDSALYLCASSRVGGPGELFFGEGSRLTVL.

The chain uses TRBV3-1 (or the pseudogene TRBV3-2) and TRBJ1-1; TRBD1 is a possible D gene (5 bases). The germline V gene encodes CDR1 LGHDT and CDR2 YNNKEL (reference sequence). This CDR3 is built from 15 residues. V was shortened by 4 bases and J by 3 bases, with 15 bases between the two germline ends. The CDR3 is CASSPGGVRYTEAFF. The CDR3 bases are TGTGCCAGCAGCCCGGGGGGGGTTAGGTACACTGAAGCTTTCTTT.

This clone was seen once. The chain couples TRBV18 to TRBJ2-7, with 9 positions matching TRBD2. The V gene end was trimmed by 3 bases and the J gene end by 6 bases; junction bases not matched to a gene: 6. The CDR3 spans 14 residues. Germline loops: CDR1 KGHSH, CDR2 LQKENI. The CDR3 coding sequence is TGTGCCAGCTCACCGGGGACTAGCCTTCTCGAGCAGTACTTC. This translates into CASSPGTSLLEQYF. Full variable domain (outside the CDR3, taken from reference TRBV18 and TRBJ2-7): NAGVMQNPRHLVRRRGQEARLRCSPMKGHSHVYWYRQLPEEGLKFMVYLQKENIIDESGMPKERFSAEFPKEGPSILRIQQVVRGDSAAYFCASSPGTSLLEQYFGPGTRLTVT.

The chain recombines TRBV7-3 with TRBJ1-2; no reliable D call. Deletions cut 1 base from V and 6 bases from J, with 12 bases between. The CDR3 spans 14 residues. Germline lookup yields CDR1 SGHTA and CDR2 FQGTGA. This CDR3 reads CASSLNGRRDGYTF. The DNA for the CDR3 is TGTGCCAGCAGCTTAAACGGGAGGCGAGATGGCTACACCTTC.

V usage is TRBV9 and J usage is TRBJ1-3; D is unclear. The CDR3 extends over 14 amino acids. Germline V gives CDR1 SGDLS, CDR2 YYNGEE. V was cut by 3 bases and J by 3 bases, with 10 bases left in between. This CDR3 reads CASSATDFGNTIYF. CDR3 coding DNA: TGTGCCAGCAGCGCTACGGACTTTGGAAACACCATATATTTT.

The CDR3, as DNA: TGTGCCAGCAGCCGCTTGCACGAGGTGGAGACCCAGTACTTC. It codes for CASSRLHEVETQYF. The rearrangement uses TRBV5-4 and TRBJ2-5, with D unclear. This CDR3 is built from 14 residues. Looked up from germline, CDR1 is SGHNT and CDR2 is YYREEE (reference sequence). The V end was cut by 4 bases, the J end by 5 bases, with 15 bases between. The full variable domain, completed using reference TRBV5-4 and TRBJ2-5, is ETGVTQSPTHLIKTRGQQVTLRCSSQSGHNTVSWYQQALGQGPQFIFQYYREEENGRGNFPPRFSGLQFPNYSSELNVNALELDDSALYLCASSRLHEVETQYFGPGTRLLVL.

The chain is built from TRBV19 and TRBJ1-1; 8 bases fit TRBD1. Germline V CDR1 and CDR2: LNHDA, SQIVND (reference sequence). The CDR3 is 14 residues long. Unmatched junction bases numbered 2, after V lost 4 bases and J lost 1 base. The CDR3 nucleotides read TGTGCCAGTAGTAAGACAGGGGCGAACACTGAAGCTTTCTTT. Its protein product is CASSKTGANTEAFF.

The chain joins TRBV19 to TRBJ1-2; 8 bases line up with TRBD1. CDR3 length: 13 residues. CDR1 is LNHDA and CDR2 is SQIVND in the germline V gene (reference sequence). J was trimmed by 3 bases and V by 8 bases; bases with no gene match: 5. As DNA, the CDR3 is TGTGCCAGTGACAGGGGTTCTCACTATGGCTACACCTTC. Amino acids: CASDRGSHYGYTF.

The chain links TRBV27 to TRBJ2-3; D possibly corresponds to TRBD1 (5 bases). This CDR3 has 17 amino acids. Germline CDR1 MNHEY, CDR2 SMNVEV (reference sequence). V dropped 0 bases and J dropped 0 bases, with 13 bases sitting between them. The CDR3 sequence: CASSLSTSTASTDTQYF. The DNA for the CDR3 is TGTGCCAGCAGTTTATCGACATCGACAGCTAGCACAGATACGCAGTATTTT.

The V gene is TRBV4-3, the J gene TRBJ1-1, with D unclear. The CDR3 totals 12 residues. V lost 5 bases and J 11 bases, leaving 15 bases between the germline ends. CDR1 is LGHNA, CDR2 YSLEER, per germline. The CDR3 reads CASSDGRREAFF. CDR3 sequence (DNA): TGCGCCAGCAGCGATGGGCGCCGAGAGGCTTTCTTT.

V is TRBV18 and J is TRBJ2-3, with D possibly matching TRBD1 (5 bases). The CDR3 is 15 amino acids. The V gene lost 4 bases and the J gene lost 0 bases, with 11 bases spanning the gap. Looked up from germline, CDR1 is KGHSH and CDR2 is LQKENI. DNA for the CDR3: TGTGCCAGCTCACTGACAGCAGGGAGCACAGATACGCAGTATTTT. This sequence encodes CASSLTAGSTDTQYF.

J is TRBJ1-6 and V is TRBV27; D not certain. The germline CDR1 and CDR2 sequences are MNHEY and SMNVEV (reference sequence). With 4 bases removed from V and 10 bases from J, the gap between germline ends came to 14 bases. The CDR3 has 14 residues. The CDR3 sequence: CASSYRGRDSPLHF. CDR3 coding DNA: TGTGCCAGCAGTTACCGAGGCCGAGACTCACCCCTCCACTTT.

The CDR3 DNA is TGTGCCAGCAGCCTCCGGGTGGGTCGGGGCTACACCTTC. Amino acid sequence: CASSLRVGRGYTF. This chain uses TRBV9 with TRBJ1-2; no clear D. The CDR3 contains 13 residues. The V and J ends lost 4 bases and 8 bases respectively, with 15 bases between them. Germline V gives CDR1 SGDLS, CDR2 YYNGEE.

This clone came up once. J is TRBJ2-2 and V is TRBV9, with 9 bases that match TRBD1. This CDR3 contains 15 residues. Looked up from germline, CDR1 is SGDLS and CDR2 is YYNGEE. The V segment lost 4 bases and the J segment 4 bases; nucleotides outside the gene matches: 5. The CDR3 DNA reads as TGTGCCAGCAGCCGGGGACAGGGCGGCACCGGGGAGCTGTTTTTT. Translating gives CASSRGQGGTGELFF.

This CDR3 is CASSTRQVKGTEAFF. CDR3 DNA sequence: TGTGCCAGTAGTACTCGGCAGGTGAAGGGGACTGAAGCTTTCTTT. V gene TRBV19 combines with J gene TRBJ1-1; a weak D match, TRBD1 (5 bases). The CDR3 is 15 amino acids. Germline CDR1 LNHDA, CDR2 SQIVND (reference sequence). V was cut by 4 bases and J by 5 bases, with 17 bases left in between.

The chain employs TRBV6-5 and TRBJ1-2, with 10 bases identical to TRBD1. The CDR3 is 14 residues long. Germline assignment: CDR1 MNHEY and CDR2 SVGAGI. V dropped 6 bases and J dropped 2; count of bases not matched to a gene: 3. The CDR3 nucleotides read TGTGCCAGCAGATTGGACAGGGGGAACTATGGCTACACCTTC. This gives the protein CASRLDRGNYGYTF.

V usage is TRBV28 and J usage is TRBJ2-7, with D possibly being TRBD2 (5 bases). This CDR3 comprises 12 residues. Germline V gene data show CDR1 as MDHEN and CDR2 as SYDVKM. Trimming cost V 5 bases and J 4 bases, with 9 bases left between them. The CDR3 here is CASSLTGYEQYF. As DNA, the CDR3 is TGTGCCAGCAGTCTGACGGGATACGAGCAGTACTTC.

The V gene is TRBV27, the J gene TRBJ1-3; possible D gene TRBD1, 5 bases. The germline gives CDR1 MNHEY, CDR2 SMNVEV (reference sequence). The CDR3 runs to 15 residues. Deletions cut 5 bases from V and 4 bases from J, with 15 bases between. Here the CDR3 reads CASSTRWGAGNTIYF. For the CDR3, the DNA is TGTGCCAGCAGTACCCGGTGGGGCGCCGGAAACACCATATATTTT.

The V and J genes are TRBV5-1 and TRBJ2-7, with D possibly being TRBD1 (6 bases). V was shortened by 0 bases and J by 5 bases, with 12 bases between the two germline ends. Germline values: CDR1 SGHRS, CDR2 YFSETQ. The CDR3 has 14 residues. This chain's CDR3 is CASSLDRANDEQYF. The CDR3 DNA sequence: TGCGCCAGCAGCTTGGACAGGGCTAACGACGAGCAGTACTTC.

This clone is a singleton in its sample. The chain joins TRBV18 to TRBJ2-1, with 7 bases aligning to TRBD1. The CDR3 contains 15 residues. The J segment lost 4 bases and the V segment lost 2 bases, leaving 5 bases of the junction unmatched. Germline V gene sequence: CDR1 KGHSH, CDR2 LQKENI. Here the CDR3 reads CASSPREGAYNEQFF. In DNA form, the CDR3 reads TGTGCCAGCTCACCAAGAGAGGGGGCGTACAATGAGCAGTTCTTC.

This chain joins TRBV19 and TRBJ1-2; 9 bases agree with TRBD1. Germline assignment: CDR1 LNHDA and CDR2 SQIVND (reference sequence). The CDR3 runs 18 residues. J lost 0 bases, V lost 5 bases, and 13 bases had no gene match. The CDR3 DNA reads TGTGCCAGTAGTCAAACCCCCATCAGGACAGGGGCTAACTATGGCTACACCTTC. Its protein product is CASSQTPIRTGANYGYTF.

CDR3 nucleotide sequence: TGTGCCAGCAGTGAAGTCGGACAGGGGGTCGTAGCTATCGGTGGCTACACCTTC. It is translated as CASSEVGQGVVAIGGYTF. The chain is built from TRBV6-1 and TRBJ1-2; 10 bases align to TRBD1. This CDR3 has 18 amino acids. From germline, CDR1 is MNHNS and CDR2 SASEGT. V dropped 1 base and J dropped 7; count of bases not matched to a gene: 15.

The rearrangement uses TRBV7-9 and TRBJ1-2, with 9 bases lining up with TRBD1. The germline V gene encodes CDR1 SEHNR and CDR2 FQNEAQ (reference sequence). V dropped 1 base and J dropped 4; count of bases not matched to a gene: 13. This CDR3 is built from 18 residues. This chain's CDR3 is CASSLGTPVGQGPYGYTF. As DNA, the CDR3 is TGTGCCAGCAGCTTAGGAACCCCGGTGGGACAGGGTCCCTATGGCTACACCTTC.

V is TRBV5-4 and J is TRBJ2-2, with a weak D call TRBD2 (7 bases). CDR3 size: 17 residues. Germline assignment: CDR1 SGHNT and CDR2 YYREEE (reference sequence). The V end lost 4 bases, the J end lost 8 bases, and 24 bases lay between the germline ends. CDR3 in DNA: TGTGCCAGCAGCCCAAATCCGGGGGGCCCGGTGAGGGGGGAGCTGTTTTTT. It yields the protein CASSPNPGGPVRGELFF.